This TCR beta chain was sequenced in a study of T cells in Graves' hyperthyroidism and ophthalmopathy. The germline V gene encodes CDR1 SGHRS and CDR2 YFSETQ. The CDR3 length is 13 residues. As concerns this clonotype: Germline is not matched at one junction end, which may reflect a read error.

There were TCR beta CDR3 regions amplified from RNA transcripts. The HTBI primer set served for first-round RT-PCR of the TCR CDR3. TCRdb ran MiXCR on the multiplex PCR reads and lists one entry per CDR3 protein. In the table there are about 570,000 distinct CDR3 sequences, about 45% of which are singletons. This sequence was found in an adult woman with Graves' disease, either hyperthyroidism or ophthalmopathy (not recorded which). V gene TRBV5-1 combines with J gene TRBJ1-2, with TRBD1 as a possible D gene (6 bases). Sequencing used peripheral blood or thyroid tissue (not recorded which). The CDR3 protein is CASSFDRMGGYAF. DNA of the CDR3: TGCGCCAGCAGCTTCGACAGGATGGGGGGCTACGCCTTC.